The rows below give T cell receptor beta chains drawn from one sample of a study of blood T cell repertoires in COVID-19. This table comes from immunoSEQ multiplex PCR, and its TCRdb copy is limited to in-frame clones, with some not included. The sample holds around 100,000 clones; more than 80% are singletons and the top ten take around 4.8%. The sequenced material came from peripheral blood. These receptors all stem from a man older than 75 with COVID-19, enrolled during active disease. The CDR3 runs from the conserved cysteine through the conserved F or W. A D gene is named only where the DNA matches it firmly. The size entry is marked missing in some rows and otherwise reads once, few, many or a size class.

cdr3_nt: TGTGCCAGCAGCAGGGGACAGTGGGGCTTGGGGGGCACTGAAGCTTTCTTT; cdr3_aa: CASSRGQWGLGGTEAFF; clone_size: .; j_call: TRBJ1-1; v_call: TRBV5-6; d_call: TRBD1
cdr3_nt: TGTGCCAGCAGAATTAGACAGGGCATGAACACTGAAGCTTTCTTT; cdr3_aa: CASRIRQGMNTEAFF; clone_size: once; j_call: TRBJ1-1; v_call: TRBV28; d_call: TRBD1
cdr3_nt: TGTGCCAGCAGCCCCGGCCCAGGGTATACCGGGGAGCTGTTTTTT; cdr3_aa: CASSPGPGYTGELFF; clone_size: .; j_call: TRBJ2-2; v_call: TRBV7-8; d_call: .
cdr3_nt: TGTGCCAGCAGCTCAGGACAAGTCTCCTACGAGCAGTACTTC; cdr3_aa: CASSSGQVSYEQYF; clone_size: few; j_call: TRBJ2-7; v_call: TRBV7-2; d_call: .
cdr3_nt: TGTGCCAGCTCACCGCAACAGGGGGGAAACACCATATATTTT; cdr3_aa: CASSPQQGGNTIYF; clone_size: .; j_call: TRBJ1-3; v_call: TRBV18; d_call: TRBD1
cdr3_nt: TGTGCCAGTAGTGGAAGGACAGGGAACACTGAAGCTTTCTTT; cdr3_aa: CASSGRTGNTEAFF; clone_size: .; j_call: TRBJ1-1; v_call: TRBV19; d_call: TRBD1
cdr3_nt: TGCGCCAGCAGCTTGTGGACAGGGAAATTTTTTGAAGCTTTCTTT; cdr3_aa: CASSLWTGKFFEAFF; clone_size: .; j_call: TRBJ1-1; v_call: TRBV5-1; d_call: TRBD1
cdr3_nt: TGTGCCAGCAGTCCCCCAGCCGGGGCAGGGGGTACTGAAGCTTTCTTT; cdr3_aa: CASSPPAGAGGTEAFF; clone_size: once; j_call: TRBJ1-1; v_call: TRBV27; d_call: TRBD1
cdr3_nt: TGTGCCAGTAGTAGACAGGGGAGAGATACGCAGTATTTT; cdr3_aa: CASSRQGRDTQYF; clone_size: .; j_call: TRBJ2-3; v_call: TRBV19; d_call: TRBD1
cdr3_nt: TGCGCCAGCAGCTTTAGGACTAGCGGACTCACAGATACGCAGTATTTT; cdr3_aa: CASSFRTSGLTDTQYF; clone_size: .; j_call: TRBJ2-3; v_call: TRBV5-1; d_call: TRBD2
cdr3_nt: TGCGCCAGCAGTGAAGGGGTGGGAAGCTCCTACGAGCAGTACTTC; cdr3_aa: CASSEGVGSSYEQYF; clone_size: once; j_call: TRBJ2-7; v_call: TRBV10-1; d_call: .
cdr3_nt: TGTGCCATCAGGGACAGGGGTGAGCAGTTCTTC; cdr3_aa: CAIRDRGEQFF; clone_size: .; j_call: TRBJ2-1; v_call: TRBV10-3; d_call: TRBD1
cdr3_nt: TGTGCCAGCAGACCGGGACTAGCGGGAGGCGGAGAGACCCAGTACTTC; cdr3_aa: CASRPGLAGGGETQYF; clone_size: .; j_call: TRBJ2-5; v_call: TRBV7-9; d_call: TRBD2
cdr3_nt: TGTGCCAGCAGCTTTACTCCGGGCGAGCAGTACTTC; cdr3_aa: CASSFTPGEQYF; clone_size: .; j_call: TRBJ2-7; v_call: TRBV5-4; d_call: .
cdr3_nt: TGTGCCAGCAGCTCGACTAGCGGGGGCCTCCTTGGCAAAAACATTCAGTACTTC; cdr3_aa: CASSSTSGGLLGKNIQYF; clone_size: .; j_call: TRBJ2-4; v_call: TRBV7-9; d_call: TRBD2
cdr3_nt: TGTGCCACCCAGGGGCGACTTACCTACGAGCAGTACTTC; cdr3_aa: CATQGRLTYEQYF; clone_size: .; j_call: TRBJ2-7; v_call: TRBV10-3; d_call: .
cdr3_nt: TGCGCCAGCAGCCAAGGACAGGGCGTGAATGAAAAACTGTTTTTT; cdr3_aa: CASSQGQGVNEKLFF; clone_size: .; j_call: TRBJ1-4; v_call: TRBV4-3; d_call: TRBD1
cdr3_nt: TGTGCCAGCAGCCTCGGACAGACCAGCTCCTACGAGCAGTACTTC; cdr3_aa: CASSLGQTSSYEQYF; clone_size: .; j_call: TRBJ2-7; v_call: TRBV3-1/TRBV3-2; d_call: .
cdr3_nt: TGTGCCAGCAGCCCGGGACTCCCAGCATACAATGAGCAGTTCTTC; cdr3_aa: CASSPGLPAYNEQFF; clone_size: .; j_call: TRBJ2-1; v_call: TRBV6-2/TRBV6-3; d_call: .
cdr3_nt: TGCGCCAGCAGTGAGTACAGGGGTTATACTGAAGCTTTCTTT; cdr3_aa: CASSEYRGYTEAFF; clone_size: .; j_call: TRBJ1-1; v_call: TRBV10-1; d_call: TRBD1
cdr3_nt: TGTGCCAGCTCACCACCTCTACCTGGCACAGATACGCAGTATTTT; cdr3_aa: CASSPPLPGTDTQYF; clone_size: .; j_call: TRBJ2-3; v_call: TRBV18; d_call: .
cdr3_nt: TGTGCCAGCAGGGGGAAAAAGCGGGAGATTGTCGGTGAGCAGTTCTTC; cdr3_aa: CASRGKKREIVGEQFF; clone_size: .; j_call: TRBJ2-1; v_call: TRBV2; d_call: TRBD2
cdr3_nt: TGTGCCTGGAGTCGAAGAGGGCGGACCACTGAAGCTTTCTTT; cdr3_aa: CAWSRRGRTTEAFF; clone_size: .; j_call: TRBJ1-1; v_call: TRBV30; d_call: .
cdr3_nt: TGTGCCAGCAGCCCCCTCCGCGTCAATGAGCAGTTCTTC; cdr3_aa: CASSPLRVNEQFF; clone_size: .; j_call: TRBJ2-1; v_call: TRBV5-5; d_call: .
cdr3_nt: TGTGCCTCTAAGGACAATTCAGCCGGGGCCAACGTCCTGACTTTC; cdr3_aa: CASKDNSAGANVLTF; clone_size: once; j_call: TRBJ2-6; v_call: TRBV19; d_call: .
cdr3_nt: TGTGCCAGCAAGGGGGGGGTGGACGGGAAAGAGACCCAGTACTTC; cdr3_aa: CASKGGVDGKETQYF; clone_size: .; j_call: TRBJ2-5; v_call: TRBV2; d_call: .
cdr3_nt: TGTGCCAGCAGTGGCGGACAGGTCTCCTACGAGCAGTACTTC; cdr3_aa: CASSGGQVSYEQYF; clone_size: few; j_call: TRBJ2-7; v_call: TRBV2; d_call: TRBD1
cdr3_nt: TGTGCCAGCAGCCAATACAGGAACACTGAAGCTTTCTTT; cdr3_aa: CASSQYRNTEAFF; clone_size: .; j_call: TRBJ1-1; v_call: TRBV14; d_call: .
cdr3_nt: TGCGCCAGCAGCCCCGGGACAGGGATTTCCTACGAGCAGTACTTC; cdr3_aa: CASSPGTGISYEQYF; clone_size: .; j_call: TRBJ2-7; v_call: TRBV5-1; d_call: TRBD1